This T cell receptor beta chain was sequenced for a study of blood T cell repertoires in COVID-19. Study as a whole: Material from acute and convalescent COVID-19 was sourced from the United States, Italy and Spain. In each case, the material was cDNA or gDNA derived from T cells, B-cell-depleted T cells, or PBMCs.

Per the authors' pipeline: Amplification of reference gene primers was used by the study to estimate nucleated cell counts. Using immunoSEQ multiplex PCR, the repertoire was profiled, and TCRdb retains in-frame clones only, with some absent. The V and J calls and clone size were taken over from that table, and D and trimming were inferred from the DNA. The data contain about 200,000 clones, around nine tenths of them seen just once; the ten biggest clones take up about 6%. The germline gives CDR1 SGHTA, CDR2 FQGNSA. The V end was cut by 5 bases, the J end by 4 bases, with 14 bases between. This CDR3 is 14 amino acids long.

This TCR was recovered from a man aged 60-69 years who had recovered from COVID-19. The chain uses TRBV7-2 and TRBJ2-5, with D maybe TRBD2 (5 bases). Sample: peripheral blood. DNA of the CDR3: TGTGCCAGCAGCCAACGAGTGGCGGGAGAGACCCAGTACTTC. Its protein is CASSQRVAGETQYF.